Following are 22 T cell receptor beta chains from one sample sequenced in a study of cytomegalovirus exposure and HLA in healthy donors. The PCR had 60 Vbeta and 13 Jbeta primers. Method: immunoSEQ multiplex PCR; TCRdb's copy keeps in-frame clones and lacks some. The repertoire holds 200,000 to 250,000 clones, over 80% seen once, with roughly a tenth in the top ten. The material sequenced was PBMCs. The receptors derive from a woman between 50 and 59 years old in good health and CMV-seropositive.

This clone showed up just once. The chain combines TRBV5-4 with TRBJ2-3; weak D call: TRBD2 (6 bases). The CDR3 is 16 amino acids. V was shortened by 4 bases and J by 0 bases, with 15 bases between the two germline ends. Germline values: CDR1 SGHNT, CDR2 YYREEE (reference sequence). CDR3 protein: CASSLKRGISTDTQYF. Here the CDR3 DNA reads TGTGCCAGCAGCCTCAAACGCGGGATTAGCACAGATACGCAGTATTTT.

This chain connects TRBV4-2 to TRBJ2-3, with 8 bases that match TRBD2. Germline V CDR1 and CDR2: LGHNA, YNFKEQ. V was pared by 8 bases and J by 2 bases, with 12 bases of the junction left unmatched. This CDR3 is 16 amino acids long. The DNA for the CDR3 is TGTGCCAGCGGTGAGGTGGCGGGGGGATACACAGATACGCAGTATTTT. Protein sequence: CASGEVAGGYTDTQYF.

This chain uses TRBV7-9 with TRBJ2-6, with 9 bases lining up with TRBD1. Germline CDR1 reads SEHNR; CDR2 reads FQNEAQ (reference sequence). Trimming cost V 5 bases and J 8 bases; bases outside gene matches: 13. This CDR3 comprises 17 residues. The CDR3 DNA sequence: TGTGCCAGCAGCCACGTCCTAGACAGGGGGAGGACCAACGTCCTGACTTTC. Residues: CASSHVLDRGRTNVLTF.

V is TRBV11-2 and J is TRBJ2-5; 11 nucleotides match TRBD2. Trimming took 2 bases from V and 5 from J; bases not matched to a gene: 7. Germline-derived CDR1 and CDR2 are SGHAT and FQNNGV. The CDR3 totals 16 residues. Here the CDR3 reads CASSLPPSGGRETQYF. The CDR3 coding sequence is TGTGCCAGCAGCTTACCTCCTAGCGGGGGGAGGGAGACCCAGTACTTC.

This sequence joins TRBV5-5 and TRBJ2-7; D may be TRBD2 (7 bases). Germline V gives CDR1 SGHKS, CDR2 YYEKEE (reference sequence). V lost 2 bases and J 0 bases, leaving 15 bases between the germline ends. The CDR3 is made up of 16 amino acids. DNA for the CDR3: TGTGCCAGCAGCTTAGGGCGGGGGCGCGACTCCTACGAGCAGTACTTC. It codes for CASSLGRGRDSYEQYF.

This rearrangement joins TRBV7-9 to TRBJ2-1; 8 bases map to TRBD1. V lost 2 bases, J lost 6 bases, and 6 bases stayed unmatched. The CDR3 is made up of 15 amino acids. From germline, CDR1 is SEHNR and CDR2 FQNEAQ (reference sequence). CDR3 in amino acids: CASSLQGARINEQFF. DNA of the CDR3: TGTGCCAGCAGCTTACAGGGGGCGAGGATCAATGAGCAGTTCTTC. Based on the CDR3 plus reference TRBV7-9 and TRBJ2-1, the full variable domain is DTGVSQNPRHKITKRGQNVTFRCDPISEHNRLYWYRQTLGQGPEFLTYFQNEAQLEKSRLLSDRFSAERPKGSFSTLEIQRTEQGDSAMYLCASSLQGARINEQFFGPGTRLTVL.

The chain recombines TRBV19 with TRBJ1-4; 7 nucleotides agree with TRBD1. V gave up 3 bases and J gave up 7 bases; unmatched junction bases: 20. The CDR3 spans 19 residues. Germline loops: CDR1 LNHDA, CDR2 SQIVND (reference sequence). This chain's CDR3 is CASSIQRPKRGGPLEKLFF. The CDR3 DNA reads TGTGCCAGTAGTATTCAAAGGCCCAAACGAGGGGGCCCGCTTGAAAAACTGTTTTTT.

This clone was detected only a few times. CDR3 in DNA: TGTGCCAGCAGTGATCCCGGAGGGCTAAATGAAAAACTGTTTTTT. This codes for CASSDPGGLNEKLFF. The V call is TRBV2, the J call TRBJ1-4; D gene unclear. The CDR3 length is 15 residues. V gave up 3 bases and J gave up 5 bases, with 13 bases separating them. Germline V gives CDR1 SNHLY, CDR2 FYNNEI.

This chain joins TRBV29-1 and TRBJ2-2, with D perhaps matching TRBD2 (6 bases). The germline V and J ends were trimmed by 7 bases and 5 bases, with 14 bases remaining between them. This CDR3 has 13 residues. Germline V gives CDR1 SQVTM, CDR2 ANQGSEA. The CDR3 DNA follows: TGCAGCGGGGGCGGGGCCTTTACCGGGGAGCTGTTTTTT. The encoded protein is CSGGGAFTGELFF.

V is TRBV19 and J is TRBJ2-7; TRBD1 might be the D (6 bases). The germline V and J ends were trimmed by 2 bases and 2 bases, with 13 bases remaining between them. CDR1 is LNHDA, CDR2 SQIVND, per germline (reference sequence). This CDR3 has 15 residues. The CDR3, as DNA: TGTGCCAGTAGTATAAACCGGGACAAAGCCTACGAGCAGTACTTC. This translates into CASSINRDKAYEQYF.

The chain joins TRBV5-1 to TRBJ1-2, with D perhaps TRBD1 (5 bases). V dropped 4 bases and J dropped 6 bases, with 13 bases sitting between them. The CDR3 contains 13 residues. CDR1 is SGHRS and CDR2 is YFSETQ in the germline V gene. Written as DNA, the CDR3 is TGCGCCAGCAGCCCGGGGGAGGTAGATGGCTACACCTTC. Translation gives CASSPGEVDGYTF.

This chain joins TRBV19 and TRBJ2-7; D uncertain. Trimming removed 5 bases at V and 0 bases at J, with 8 bases between. Germline CDR1 is LNHDA and CDR2 is SQIVND (reference sequence). This CDR3 comprises 13 residues. In DNA form, the CDR3 reads TGTGCCAGTAGTTCTTCTATCTCCTACGAGCAGTACTTC. It translates to CASSSSISYEQYF.

The chain couples TRBV28 to TRBJ2-5; 8 bases agree with TRBD1. The J call may be faulty, since TRBJ2-7 better matches the DNA end. CDR1 MDHEN and CDR2 SYDVKM come from the germline V gene. This CDR3 is 15 amino acids long. CDR3 region: CASSLSGQGGYEQYF. DNA for the CDR3: TGTGCCAGCAGTTTATCAGGACAGGGTGGTTACGAGCAGTACTTC.

The chain couples TRBV6-1 to TRBJ2-1; 10 bases match TRBD2. The V gene end was trimmed by 2 bases and the J gene end by 8 bases; junction bases not matched to a gene: 6. CDR1 and CDR2 from the germline V gene are MNHNS and SASEGT. This CDR3 comprises 15 residues. As DNA, the CDR3 is TGTGCCAGCAGTGAAATAGCGGGGGGCGGGGATGAGCAGTTCTTC. As protein: CASSEIAGGGDEQFF.

The chain links TRBV19 to TRBJ1-2; D perhaps matches TRBD1 (5 bases). V lost 5 bases and J lost 1, with 14 bases in between. CDR3 length equals 15 residues. Germline V lookup: CDR1 LNHDA, CDR2 SQIVND (reference sequence). The CDR3 loop is CASSRQREVNYGYTF. CDR3 sequence (DNA): TGTGCCAGTAGTCGACAGCGGGAGGTTAACTATGGCTACACCTTC.

This sequence joins TRBV6-5 and TRBJ1-4; D gene ambiguous. Trimming shortened V by 6 bases and J by 6 bases, and 14 bases separated the two germline ends. The V gene's germline CDR1 is MNHEY and CDR2 SVGAGI. This CDR3 has 14 amino acids. The DNA of the CDR3 is TGTGCCAGCAGCGCGAGGAGCGCATATGAAAAACTGTTTTTT. Translating gives CASSARSAYEKLFF.

The V call is TRBV15, the J call TRBJ2-2; D possibly corresponds to TRBD2 (6 bases). Trimming stripped 0 bases from V and 6 bases from J, with 17 bases between. CDR3 size: 17 residues. The germline CDR1 and CDR2 sequences are LNHNV and YYDKDF (reference sequence). The CDR3 is CATSRDDFRGWPGELFF. The CDR3 DNA sequence: TGTGCCACCAGCAGAGATGATTTTCGGGGGTGGCCCGGGGAGCTGTTTTTT.

The chain links TRBV2 to TRBJ1-2, with 8 bases fitting TRBD1. The CDR3 covers 16 residues. Germline CDR1 is SNHLY and CDR2 is FYNNEI. V gave up 2 bases and J gave up 7 bases; unmatched junction bases: 12. This CDR3 reads CASSELWDQGAGGYTF. The CDR3 nucleotides read TGTGCCAGCAGTGAATTATGGGACCAGGGGGCTGGTGGCTACACCTTC.

The chain combines TRBV30 with TRBJ1-2, with 7 bases lining up with TRBD1. This CDR3 contains 11 residues. The V and J ends lost 3 bases and 6 bases, in that order; junction bases with no gene match: 1. The germline gives CDR1 GTSNPN, CDR2 SVGIG (reference sequence). This chain's CDR3 is CAWRTGHGYTF. The CDR3 DNA reads as TGTGCCTGGAGGACAGGGCATGGCTACACCTTC.

This chain links TRBV6-6 with TRBJ2-5, with 10 bases that match TRBD1. CDR1 is MNHNY, CDR2 SVGAGI, per germline (reference sequence). Trimming cost V 5 bases and J 3 bases; bases outside gene matches: 3. The CDR3 has 14 amino acids. The CDR3 reads CASSPGQGKETQYF. The CDR3 bases are TGTGCCAGCAGTCCGGGACAGGGGAAAGAGACCCAGTACTTC.

The chain recombines TRBV14 with TRBJ1-1, with 8 bases lining up with TRBD1. Germline lookup yields CDR1 SGHDN and CDR2 FVKESK. The CDR3 has 15 amino acids. V shed 4 bases and J 5 bases; nucleotides not matched to a gene: 9. Written as DNA, the CDR3 is TGTGCCAGCAGCCCCCGGACAGGGAGAGGTACTGAAGCTTTCTTT. Amino acids: CASSPRTGRGTEAFF.

The chain carries TRBV25-1 and TRBJ1-3; D uncertain. The V end was cut by 5 bases, the J end by 2 bases, with 10 bases between. The CDR3 is 14 residues long. Germline loops: CDR1 MGHDK, CDR2 SYGVNS. CDR3 nucleotide sequence: TGTGCCAGCAGTCAGACAAGCCCTGGAAACACCATATATTTT. It encodes CASSQTSPGNTIYF.